Listed below are T cell receptor beta chains from one sample, sequenced in a study of CD8 T cells in Susac syndrome. MiXCR, run by TCRdb on the immunoSEQ multiplex PCR reads, gives a single entry per CDR3 protein. The sample consists of approximately 210,000 distinct CDR3 sequences, approximately 94% of them appearing once. Sequences were obtained from CD4+ T cells from PBMCs. The receptors here all came from a human donor with Susac syndrome. Both conserved end residues are part of each CDR3. Fields, in order: D gene, clone size, V gene, J gene, CDR3 DNA, CDR3 protein. A D gene is named only where the DNA matches it firmly. Clone size is stated in some rows and not others, as once, few, many or a class when expanded.

D: TRBD1
size: .
V: TRBV20-1
J: TRBJ1-3
DNA: TGCAGTGCTAGAGGGACAGGGGACACCATATATTTT
CDR3: CSARGTGDTIYF

D: TRBD2
size: .
V: TRBV6-1
J: TRBJ2-1
DNA: TGTGCCAGCAGTCAGTGGACTAGCGGGGTCTCGGGGGGTGAGCAGTTCTTC
CDR3: CASSQWTSGVSGGEQFF

D: .
size: .
V: TRBV7-2
J: TRBJ2-7
DNA: TGTGCCAGCAGCTTATATGGGCCTTCCTACGAGCAGTACTTC
CDR3: CASSLYGPSYEQYF

D: TRBD1
size: .
V: TRBV7-7
J: TRBJ2-5
DNA: TGTGCTAGCAGCGCGGGGACAGGGTTGGTTGAGACCCAGTACTTC
CDR3: CASSAGTGLVETQYF

D: .
size: few
V: TRBV6-2/TRBV6-3
J: TRBJ1-1
DNA: TGTGCCAGCAGTTACACCGGGGACACTGAAGCTTTCTTT
CDR3: CASSYTGDTEAFF

D: .
size: .
V: TRBV20-1
J: TRBJ2-7
DNA: TGCAGTGCTAGAGATCTGGCTTTCTACGAGCAGTACTTC
CDR3: CSARDLAFYEQYF

D: TRBD2
size: .
V: TRBV6-2/TRBV6-3
J: TRBJ2-1
DNA: TGTGCCAGCAGTTACTCTCCCGGCGGGGGGGTATACAATGAGCAGTTCTTC
CDR3: CASSYSPGGGVYNEQFF

D: TRBD1
size: once
V: TRBV27
J: TRBJ2-1
DNA: TGTGCCAGCAGACCTTCAGGGGGCAATGAGCAGTTCTTC
CDR3: CASRPSGGNEQFF

D: .
size: .
V: TRBV6-2/TRBV6-3
J: TRBJ2-5
DNA: TGTGCCAGCACCAGAAGGGAAACGGAGACCCAGTACTTC
CDR3: CASTRRETETQYF

D: .
size: .
V: TRBV5-1
J: TRBJ1-2
DNA: TGCGCCAGCAGCTTGGCGAGGACAGAGCTCTATGGCTACACCTTC
CDR3: CASSLARTELYGYTF

D: .
size: .
V: TRBV30
J: TRBJ1-4
DNA: TGTGCCTGGAGTGGGGTGAGGGCTAATGAAAAACTGTTTTTT
CDR3: CAWSGVRANEKLFF

D: .
size: .
V: TRBV15
J: TRBJ2-7
DNA: TGTGCCACCTCCAGGACGGTGGCCTACGAGCAGTACTTC
CDR3: CATSRTVAYEQYF

D: .
size: .
V: TRBV6-5
J: TRBJ1-6
DNA: TGTGCCAGCAGTCACGGCCCGTCCACTCTCGGGAATTCACCCCTCCACTTT
CDR3: CASSHGPSTLGNSPLHF

D: .
size: .
V: TRBV12-3/TRBV12-4
J: TRBJ1-1
DNA: TGTGCCAGCAGTCTCCGGACAACTAAAGCTTTCTTT
CDR3: CASSLRTTKAFF